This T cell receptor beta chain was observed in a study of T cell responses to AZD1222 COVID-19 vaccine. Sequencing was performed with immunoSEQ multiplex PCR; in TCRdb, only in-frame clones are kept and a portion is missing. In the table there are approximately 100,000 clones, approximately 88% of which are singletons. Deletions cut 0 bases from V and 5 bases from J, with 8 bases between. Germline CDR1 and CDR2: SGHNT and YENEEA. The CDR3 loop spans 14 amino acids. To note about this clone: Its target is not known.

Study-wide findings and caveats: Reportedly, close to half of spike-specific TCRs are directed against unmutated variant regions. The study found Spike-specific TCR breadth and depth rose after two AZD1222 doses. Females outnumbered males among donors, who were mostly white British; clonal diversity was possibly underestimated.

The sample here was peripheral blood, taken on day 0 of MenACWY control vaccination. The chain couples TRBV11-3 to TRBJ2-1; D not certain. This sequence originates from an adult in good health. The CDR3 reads CASSLDRFNNEQFF. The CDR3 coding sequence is TGTGCCAGCAGCTTAGATCGATTTAACAATGAGCAGTTCTTC.